These T cell receptor beta chains were read from a single sample in a study of radiotherapy plus CTLA-4 blockade in lung cancer. The repertoire was sequenced with immunoSEQ multiplex PCR; TCRdb's copy has only in-frame clones and lacks some. The sample contains more than 40,000 clones, around 69% of which appear only once. This sample comprised peripheral blood, obtained from a patient treated with radiotherapy plus ipilimumab. These receptors were collected from a human donor with non-small cell lung cancer who had stable disease on radiotherapy plus ipilimumab. Each CDR3 is given with its conserved first and last residue. The order of the fields is V gene, clone size, D gene, J gene, CDR3 DNA, CDR3 protein. The D gene is left open where the match is weak. Not all rows give a size; the values are once, few, many and, for expanded clones, a class.

V gene: TRBV7-6
clone size: medium-sized
D gene: TRBD1
J gene: TRBJ1-2
CDR3 DNA: TGTGCCAGCGGGGTTGGGACAGCCTATGGCTACACCTTC
CDR3 protein: CASGVGTAYGYTF

V gene: TRBV4-3
clone size: -
D gene: -
J gene: TRBJ2-5
CDR3 DNA: TGCGCCAGCAGCCACTCTTCCGGGGCAGGGGAGACCCAGTACTTC
CDR3 protein: CASSHSSGAGETQYF

V gene: TRBV27
clone size: -
D gene: -
J gene: TRBJ2-5
CDR3 DNA: TGTGCCAGCAGTTCTTCTACGGTCGAGAAGACCCAGTACTTC
CDR3 protein: CASSSSTVEKTQYF

V gene: TRBV27
clone size: -
D gene: TRBD1
J gene: TRBJ1-2
CDR3 DNA: TGTGCCAGCAGTTCCCGGGACAGTGGTGGCTACACCTTC
CDR3 protein: CASSSRDSGGYTF

V gene: TRBV9
clone size: -
D gene: TRBD1
J gene: TRBJ2-5
CDR3 DNA: TGTGCCAGCAGCGTAGGCCCCACCCGACAGGGGGCGGGAGAGACCCAGTACTTC
CDR3 protein: CASSVGPTRQGAGETQYF

V gene: TRBV12-5
clone size: -
D gene: -
J gene: TRBJ1-6
CDR3 DNA: TGTGCTAGTGGTTCCCTTACACCCCTCCACTTT
CDR3 protein: CASGSLTPLHF

V gene: TRBV4-1
clone size: -
D gene: TRBD1
J gene: TRBJ1-1
CDR3 DNA: TGCGCCAGCAGCCCGACAGGGGTGAACACTGAAGCTTTCTTT
CDR3 protein: CASSPTGVNTEAFF

V gene: TRBV11-2
clone size: -
D gene: -
J gene: TRBJ1-1
CDR3 DNA: TGTGCCAGCAGCCCCGACAGTCCTGAAGCTTTCTTT
CDR3 protein: CASSPDSPEAFF

V gene: TRBV20-1
clone size: -
D gene: -
J gene: TRBJ1-1
CDR3 DNA: TGCAGTGCGAGGGACAATCAATGGGCTTTCTTT
CDR3 protein: CSARDNQWAFF

V gene: TRBV7-9
clone size: -
D gene: -
J gene: TRBJ1-5
CDR3 DNA: TGTGCCAGCAGCTTAGCGAGCAATCAGCCCCAGCATTTT
CDR3 protein: CASSLASNQPQHF

V gene: TRBV7-3
clone size: -
D gene: -
J gene: TRBJ1-1
CDR3 DNA: TGTGCCAGCAGCGGCTCGGGAGGAACTGAAGCTTTCTTT
CDR3 protein: CASSGSGGTEAFF

V gene: TRBV27
clone size: -
D gene: TRBD1
J gene: TRBJ2-1
CDR3 DNA: TGTGCCAGCAGCCACAGGGGGATGGGGCAGTTCTTC
CDR3 protein: CASSHRGMGQFF

V gene: TRBV6-5
clone size: -
D gene: -
J gene: TRBJ1-1
CDR3 DNA: TGTGCCAGCAACATCCTGCCGAACACTGAAGCTTTCTTT
CDR3 protein: CASNILPNTEAFF

V gene: TRBV6-4
clone size: few
D gene: -
J gene: TRBJ2-2
CDR3 DNA: TGTGCCAGCAGTGACTCCCCCAACACCGGGGAGCTGTTTTTT
CDR3 protein: CASSDSPNTGELFF

V gene: TRBV10-2
clone size: -
D gene: -
J gene: TRBJ2-2
CDR3 DNA: TGCGCCAGCACCGTCACCGGGGAGCTGTTTTTT
CDR3 protein: CASTVTGELFF

V gene: TRBV4-1
clone size: -
D gene: TRBD1
J gene: TRBJ1-2
CDR3 DNA: TGCGCCAGCAGCCAAGTGGGGGCGGGGCAGGGGGTCGGCTACACCTTC
CDR3 protein: CASSQVGAGQGVGYTF

V gene: TRBV28
clone size: -
D gene: TRBD1
J gene: TRBJ2-4
CDR3 DNA: TGTGCCAGCAGTACAGGGGTCAAAAACATTCAGTACTTC
CDR3 protein: CASSTGVKNIQYF

V gene: TRBV2
clone size: -
D gene: -
J gene: TRBJ2-2
CDR3 DNA: TGTGCCAGCAGTGAACGAGGCGGATCTTACACCGGGGAGCTGTTTTTT
CDR3 protein: CASSERGGSYTGELFF

V gene: TRBV7-9
clone size: few
D gene: -
J gene: TRBJ1-3
CDR3 DNA: TGTGCCAGCAGCTCTCCAGGGGATACATCCGGAAACACCATATATTTT
CDR3 protein: CASSSPGDTSGNTIYF

V gene: TRBV9
clone size: -
D gene: TRBD1
J gene: TRBJ1-2
CDR3 DNA: TGTGCCAGCAGCGAAGGGACCGGGACAGGGAAGGTCGGCTATGGCTACACCTTC
CDR3 protein: CASSEGTGTGKVGYGYTF

V gene: TRBV6-5
clone size: -
D gene: TRBD1
J gene: TRBJ1-1
CDR3 DNA: TGTGCCAGCAGTTACTCGGGACAGGTTGGCACTGAAGCTTTCTTT
CDR3 protein: CASSYSGQVGTEAFF

V gene: TRBV6-4
clone size: -
D gene: -
J gene: TRBJ1-5
CDR3 DNA: TGTGCCAGCACGGGGCCCAATCAGCCCCAGCATTTT
CDR3 protein: CASTGPNQPQHF

V gene: TRBV6-5
clone size: few
D gene: -
J gene: TRBJ1-1
CDR3 DNA: TGTGCCAGCAGTTCCGTGAACACTGAAGCTTTCTTT
CDR3 protein: CASSSVNTEAFF

V gene: TRBV28
clone size: few
D gene: TRBD2
J gene: TRBJ2-3
CDR3 DNA: TGTGCCAGCAGTCCCGGCGGGAGCAGGGTAGCAGATACGCAGTATTTT
CDR3 protein: CASSPGGSRVADTQYF

V gene: TRBV6-5
clone size: -
D gene: TRBD1
J gene: TRBJ2-5
CDR3 DNA: TGTGCCAGCAGTAGACAGGGGGCGAGGGAGACCCAGTACTTC
CDR3 protein: CASSRQGARETQYF

V gene: TRBV27
clone size: medium-sized
D gene: -
J gene: TRBJ1-5
CDR3 DNA: TGTGCCAGCAGTTTATTGGGGGCAGGGCAGCCCCAGCATTTT
CDR3 protein: CASSLLGAGQPQHF

V gene: TRBV4-1
clone size: -
D gene: -
J gene: TRBJ1-2
CDR3 DNA: TGCGCCAGCAGCCCAGCGATCTCAAGAGGCTATGGCTACACCTTC
CDR3 protein: CASSPAISRGYGYTF

V gene: TRBV21-1
clone size: -
D gene: -
J gene: TRBJ2-1
CDR3 DNA: TGTGCCAGCAGCAAAGATATCAGAATTGAGCAGTTCTTC
CDR3 protein: CASSKDIRIEQFF

V gene: TRBV2
clone size: -
D gene: -
J gene: TRBJ1-6
CDR3 DNA: TGTGCCAGCAGAGTGACGGATTATAATTCACCCCTCCACTTT
CDR3 protein: CASRVTDYNSPLHF

V gene: TRBV13
clone size: -
D gene: -
J gene: TRBJ1-1
CDR3 DNA: TGTGCCAGCAGCTGGGGGCGGAAACACACTGCTGAAGCTTTCTTT
CDR3 protein: CASSWGRKHTAEAFF

V gene: TRBV19
clone size: -
D gene: TRBD1
J gene: TRBJ1-4
CDR3 DNA: TGTGCCAGTAAAGTGAGGACAGGCCGTGAAAAACTGTTTTTT
CDR3 protein: CASKVRTGREKLFF